This TCR beta chain was sequenced for a study of radiation and T cells in renal cell carcinoma. Time point given: baseline pretreatment blood. Treatment of the sample: 15 Gy SBRT to primary tumor, nephrectomy 4 weeks later. After SBRT, blood was collected at 2 and 4 weeks, plus baseline. The patient's renal cell carcinoma had clear cell pathology. Sequencing used immunoSEQ multiplex PCR; TCRdb keeps in-frame clones, though not all of them. The sample includes 120,000 to 150,000 clones, over 80% of them seen just once. This specimen consisted of blood, obtained from a patient whose treatment included radiotherapy and nephrectomy. This TCR derives from a woman aged 50 to 60 with renal cell carcinoma.

CDR3 in amino acids: CASSPPENQPQHF. DNA for the CDR3: TGTGCCAGCAGTCCCCCCGAGAATCAGCCCCAGCATTTT. The gene calls are TRBV28 and TRBJ1-5, with D hard to call. Germline V CDR1 and CDR2: MDHEN, SYDVKM. The CDR3 is 13 amino acids. The V end was cut by 5 bases, the J end by 4 bases, with 9 bases between. The full variable domain, with the rest looked up from reference TRBV28 and TRBJ1-5, is DVKVTQSSRYLVKRTGEKVFLECVQDMDHENMFWYRQDPGLGLRLIYFSYDVKMKEKGDIPEGYSVSREKKERFSLILESASTNQTSMYLCASSPPENQPQHFGDGTRLSIL.